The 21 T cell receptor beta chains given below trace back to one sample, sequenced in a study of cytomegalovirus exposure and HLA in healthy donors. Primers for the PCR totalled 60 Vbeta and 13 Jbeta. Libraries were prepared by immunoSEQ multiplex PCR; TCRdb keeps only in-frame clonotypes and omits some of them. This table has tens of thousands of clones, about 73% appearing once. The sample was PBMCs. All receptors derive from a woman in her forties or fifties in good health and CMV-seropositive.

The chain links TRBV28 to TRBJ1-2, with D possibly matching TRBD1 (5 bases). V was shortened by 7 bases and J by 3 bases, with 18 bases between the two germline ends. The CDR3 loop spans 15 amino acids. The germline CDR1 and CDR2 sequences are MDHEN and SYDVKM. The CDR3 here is CASTPLTVWDYGYTF. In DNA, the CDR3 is TGTGCCAGCACTCCTTTGACAGTCTGGGACTATGGCTACACCTTC.

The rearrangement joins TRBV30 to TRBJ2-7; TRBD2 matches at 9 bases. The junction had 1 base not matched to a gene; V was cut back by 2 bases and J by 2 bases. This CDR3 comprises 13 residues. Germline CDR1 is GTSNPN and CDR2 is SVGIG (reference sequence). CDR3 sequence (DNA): TGTGCCTGGAGTCTAGCGGGAACCTACGAGCAGTACTTC. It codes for CAWSLAGTYEQYF.

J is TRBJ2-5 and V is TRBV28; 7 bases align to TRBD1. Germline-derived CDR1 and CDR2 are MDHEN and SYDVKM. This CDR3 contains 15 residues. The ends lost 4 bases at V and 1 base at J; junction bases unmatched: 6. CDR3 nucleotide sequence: TGTGCCAGCAGTTCGCCCCGGGACAGCCAAGAGACCCAGTACTTC. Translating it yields CASSSPRDSQETQYF.

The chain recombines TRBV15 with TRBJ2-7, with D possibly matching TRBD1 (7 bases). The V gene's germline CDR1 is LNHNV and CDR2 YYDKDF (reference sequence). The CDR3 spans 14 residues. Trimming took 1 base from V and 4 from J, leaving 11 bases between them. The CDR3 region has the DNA TGTGCCACCAGCAGAGGGGCAGGGGGGTACGAGCAGTACTTC. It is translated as CATSRGAGGYEQYF.

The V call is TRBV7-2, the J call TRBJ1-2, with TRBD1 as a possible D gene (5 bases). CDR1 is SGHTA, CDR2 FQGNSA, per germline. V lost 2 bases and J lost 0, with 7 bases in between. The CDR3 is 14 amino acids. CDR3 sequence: CASSLSGSNYGYTF. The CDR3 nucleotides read TGTGCCAGCAGCTTATCAGGGTCTAACTATGGCTACACCTTC.

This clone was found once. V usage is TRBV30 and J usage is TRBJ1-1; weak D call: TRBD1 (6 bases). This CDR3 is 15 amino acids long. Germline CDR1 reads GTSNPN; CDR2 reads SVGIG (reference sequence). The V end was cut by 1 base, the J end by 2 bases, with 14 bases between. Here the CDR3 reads CAWSAPGQTNTEAFF. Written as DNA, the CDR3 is TGTGCCTGGAGTGCCCCGGGACAAACTAACACTGAAGCTTTCTTT. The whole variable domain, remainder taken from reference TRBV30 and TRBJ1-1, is SQTIHQWPATLVQPVGSPLSLECTVEGTSNPNLYWYRQAAGRGLQLLFYSVGIGQISSEVPQNLSASRPQDRQFILSSKKLLLSDSGFYLCAWSAPGQTNTEAFFGQGTRLTVV.

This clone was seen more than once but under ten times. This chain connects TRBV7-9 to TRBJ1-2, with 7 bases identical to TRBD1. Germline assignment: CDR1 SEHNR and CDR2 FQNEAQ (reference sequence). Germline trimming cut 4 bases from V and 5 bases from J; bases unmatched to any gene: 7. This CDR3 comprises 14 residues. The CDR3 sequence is CASSSPGQTYGYTF. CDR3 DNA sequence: TGTGCCAGCAGCTCCCCGGGACAGACTTATGGCTACACCTTC.

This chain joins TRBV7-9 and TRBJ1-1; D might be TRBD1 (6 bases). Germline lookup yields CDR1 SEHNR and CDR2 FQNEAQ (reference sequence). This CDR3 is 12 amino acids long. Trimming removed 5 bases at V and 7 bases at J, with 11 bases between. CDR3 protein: CASSEQGIEAFF. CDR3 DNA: TGTGCCAGCAGCGAACAGGGTATTGAAGCTTTCTTT.

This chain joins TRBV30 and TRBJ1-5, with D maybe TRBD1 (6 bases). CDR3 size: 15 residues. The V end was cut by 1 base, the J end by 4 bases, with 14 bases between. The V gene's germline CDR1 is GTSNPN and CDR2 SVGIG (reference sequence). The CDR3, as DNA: TGTGCCTGGAGTGCTTCCGGGACAACGAATCAGCCCCAGCATTTT. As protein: CAWSASGTTNQPQHF. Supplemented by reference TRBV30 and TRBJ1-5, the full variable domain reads SQTIHQWPATLVQPVGSPLSLECTVEGTSNPNLYWYRQAAGRGLQLLFYSVGIGQISSEVPQNLSASRPQDRQFILSSKKLLLSDSGFYLCAWSASGTTNQPQHFGDGTRLSIL.

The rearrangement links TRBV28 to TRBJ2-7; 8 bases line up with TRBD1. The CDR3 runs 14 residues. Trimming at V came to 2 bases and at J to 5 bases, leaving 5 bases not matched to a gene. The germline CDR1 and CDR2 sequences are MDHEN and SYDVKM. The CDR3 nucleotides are TGTGCCAGCAGTTTAGACAGGGGTATACACGAGCAGTACTTC. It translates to CASSLDRGIHEQYF.

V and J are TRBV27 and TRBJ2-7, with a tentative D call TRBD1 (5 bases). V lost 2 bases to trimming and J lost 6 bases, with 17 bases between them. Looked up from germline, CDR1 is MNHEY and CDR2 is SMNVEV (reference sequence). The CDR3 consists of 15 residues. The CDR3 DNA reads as TGTGCCAGCAGTTTAAGGGCCGCAGGGTCGACCGAGCAGTACTTC. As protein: CASSLRAAGSTEQYF.

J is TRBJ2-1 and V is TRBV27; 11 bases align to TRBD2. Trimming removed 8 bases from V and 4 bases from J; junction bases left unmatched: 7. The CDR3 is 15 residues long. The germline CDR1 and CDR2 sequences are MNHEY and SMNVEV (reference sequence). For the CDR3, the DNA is TGTGCCAGCCGCGAATGGACTAGCGGGTACAATGAGCAGTTCTTC. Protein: CASREWTSGYNEQFF.

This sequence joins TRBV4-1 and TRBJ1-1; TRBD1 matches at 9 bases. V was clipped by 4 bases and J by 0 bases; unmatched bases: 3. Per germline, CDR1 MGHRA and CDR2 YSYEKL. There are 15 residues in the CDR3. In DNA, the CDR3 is TGCGCCAGCAGCCGGGGACAGGGAATGAACACTGAAGCTTTCTTT. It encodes CASSRGQGMNTEAFF.

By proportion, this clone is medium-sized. The CDR3 bases are TGTGCCAGCAGCGCCTCACAGGGCCCGAATCAGCCCCAGCATTTT. Translated, it gives CASSASQGPNQPQHF. V usage is TRBV9 and J usage is TRBJ1-5, with D possibly being TRBD1 (6 bases). The CDR3 totals 15 residues. The V end lost 3 bases, the J end lost 4 bases, and 14 bases lay between the germline ends. Looked up from germline, CDR1 is SGDLS and CDR2 is YYNGEE. The variable domain in full, with the rest retrieved from reference TRBV9 and TRBJ1-5, is DSGVTQTPKHLITATGQRVTLRCSPRSGDLSVYWYQQSLDQGLQFLIQYYNGEERAKGNILERFSAQQFPDLHSELNLSSLELGDSALYFCASSASQGPNQPQHFGDGTRLSIL.

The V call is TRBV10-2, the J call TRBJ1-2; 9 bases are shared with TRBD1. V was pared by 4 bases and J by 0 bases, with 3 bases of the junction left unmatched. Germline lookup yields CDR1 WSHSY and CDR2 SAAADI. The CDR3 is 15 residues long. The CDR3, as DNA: TGCGCCAGCAGTGGGGACAGGGTCCCTAACTATGGCTACACCTTC. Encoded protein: CASSGDRVPNYGYTF.

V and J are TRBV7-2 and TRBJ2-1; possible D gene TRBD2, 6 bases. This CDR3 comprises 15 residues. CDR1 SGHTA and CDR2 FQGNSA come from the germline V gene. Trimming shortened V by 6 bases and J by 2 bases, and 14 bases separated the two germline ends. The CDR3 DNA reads TGTGCCAGCAGTCGTGAGGTAGCGGCCTACAATGAGCAGTTCTTC. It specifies CASSREVAAYNEQFF. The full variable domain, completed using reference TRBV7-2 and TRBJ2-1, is GAGVSQSPSNKVTEKGKDVELRCDPISGHTALYWYRQSLGQGLEFLIYFQGNSAPDKSGLPSDRFSAERTGGSVSTLTIQRTQQEDSAVYLCASSREVAAYNEQFFGPGTRLTVL.

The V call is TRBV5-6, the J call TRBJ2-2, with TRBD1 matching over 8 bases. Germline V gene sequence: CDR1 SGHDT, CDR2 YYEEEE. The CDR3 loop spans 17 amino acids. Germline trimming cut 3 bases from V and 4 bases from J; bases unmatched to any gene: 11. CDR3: CASSYTMTGAFTGELFF. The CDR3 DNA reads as TGTGCCAGCAGCTATACCATGACAGGGGCGTTCACCGGGGAGCTGTTTTTT.

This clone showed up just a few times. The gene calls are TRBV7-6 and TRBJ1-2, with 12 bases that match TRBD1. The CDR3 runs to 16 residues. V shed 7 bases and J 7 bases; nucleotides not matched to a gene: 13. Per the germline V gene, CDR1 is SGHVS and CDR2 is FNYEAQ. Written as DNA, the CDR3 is TGTGCCAGCATTGGTGGGACAGGGGGCTATAAGGTTGGCTACACCTTC. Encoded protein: CASIGGTGGYKVGYTF.

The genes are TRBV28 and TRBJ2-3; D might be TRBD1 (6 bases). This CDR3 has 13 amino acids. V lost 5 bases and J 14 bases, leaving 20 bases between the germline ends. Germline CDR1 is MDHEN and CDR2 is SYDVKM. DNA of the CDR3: TGTGCCAGCAGTCCACCAAACAGGGTTGAAGGGTATTTT. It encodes CASSPPNRVEGYF. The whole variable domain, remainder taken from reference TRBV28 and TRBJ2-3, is DVKVTQSSRYLVKRTGEKVFLECVQDMDHENMFWYRQDPGLGLRLIYFSYDVKMKEKGDIPEGYSVSREKKERFSLILESASTNQTSMYLCASSPPNRVEGYFGPGTRLTVL.

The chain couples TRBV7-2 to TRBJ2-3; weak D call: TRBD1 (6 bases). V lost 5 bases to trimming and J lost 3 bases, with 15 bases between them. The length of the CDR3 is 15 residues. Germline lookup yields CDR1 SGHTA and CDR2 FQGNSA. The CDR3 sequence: CASSPDRIGTDTQYF. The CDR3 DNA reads TGTGCCAGCAGCCCCGACAGGATTGGAACAGATACGCAGTATTTT.

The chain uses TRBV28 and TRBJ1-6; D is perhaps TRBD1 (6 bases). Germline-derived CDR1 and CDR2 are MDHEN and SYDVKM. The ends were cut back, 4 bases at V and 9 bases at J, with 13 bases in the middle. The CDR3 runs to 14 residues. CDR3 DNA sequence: TGTGCCAGCAGTTCACCAGGGGAGCGTTCACCCCTCCACTTT. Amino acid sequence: CASSSPGERSPLHF. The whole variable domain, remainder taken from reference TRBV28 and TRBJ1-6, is DVKVTQSSRYLVKRTGEKVFLECVQDMDHENMFWYRQDPGLGLRLIYFSYDVKMKEKGDIPEGYSVSREKKERFSLILESASTNQTSMYLCASSSPGERSPLHFGNGTRLTVT.